The sequence of this TCR beta chain was determined in a study of T cell responses to AZD1222 COVID-19 vaccine listed by TCRdb under 2021. Background for the entire study: TCR sequencing was performed for about 240 trial participants, of whom about 200 were given two doses of AZD1222 and 26 were given two doses of MenACWY control vaccine. Trial participants were enrolled by age into subgroups of 18-55, 56-69 and 70-plus years, and roughly 160, 29 and 62 TCR-sequenced participants, respectively, were included in these subgroups.

The label giving this sample's time point can be read as: about 28 days (+/-7) after the second vaccine dose. AZD1222 recipients with second doses at about 4 weeks or about 12 weeks were pooled, because spike-specific TCR depth and breadth did not differ between schedules. Vaccinee samples were obtained from the UK trials COV001 and COV002, which included a single-blind randomized controlled phase 2/3 trial of AZD1222 (ChAdOx1 nCoV-19) in healthy adults. Trial participant PBMC samples were collected at day 0 and day 28 after the second dose for TCRbeta chain sequencing. The CDR3 regions of human TCRbeta chains were analyzed by immunosequencing. Under the source paper's analysis protocol: Repertoire TCRs were checked for matches against a reference library of SARS-CoV-2-specific TCRs that had been generated using the MIRA antigen-specificity platform. Breadth was defined as the fraction of unique TCRs that were SARS-CoV-2-associated. Depth was defined as the fraction of total T cells that were SARS-CoV-2-associated. Using the MIRA data, each spike-specific TCR was assigned both to the spike region to which the TCR was reactive and to a CD4 or CD8 class. Log10-transformed breadth and depth values were compared by one-way ANOVA with Sidak's multiple comparisons tests. The source is immuneACCESS, and TCRdb retained only in-frame sequences with V and J called. Part of the clones is not carried over; for the studies checked, unresolved V genes explain less than half of this, and the remainder is unexplained. V and J calls and clone size follow that table, whereas D and trimming were derived from the DNA. The sample table contains under 95,000 clones; only one count was recorded for roughly 90% of them. 6.9% of the sample is held by the ten biggest clonotypes.

Taken from the germline V gene, the CDR1 and CDR2 loops are MGHRA and YSYEKL. V drops 4 bases and J drops 4 bases, leaving 11 bases in between. CDR3 length: 14 amino acids, cysteine to phenylalanine. Only CDR3 DNA is held: 42 bases, read in frame from base 1. Worth noting for this clone: No antigen is known for it. Qualities for individual bases were not recorded, and no much larger clone is one base off.

The research as a whole found: Participants were mostly white British, with more females than males. The authors suggested clonal diversity may have been underestimated. The whole spike protein was spanned by vaccine-associated CD4 TCRs, and dominant responses were seen in regions 160-218 and 743-854. A significant rise in spike-specific TCR breadth and depth was observed after two AZD1222 doses relative to day 0 and relative to MenACWY recipients. In the small 56-69-year group, the increase in depth fell short of significance, most likely because of low power. No day 14 peak-response samples were available, so repertoires were characterized only after the peak T cell response. Reportedly, almost half of the unique spike-specific TCRs recognized epitopes lying outside the regions that are mutated in the B.1.351 and B.1.1.7 variants. Conclusions about previously exposed vaccinees are limited because only 6 or 7 AZD1222 recipients were SARS-CoV-2 seropositive at baseline.

The starting material was peripheral blood, obtained 28 days after the second AZD1222 dose. The TCR comes from an adult who received the AZD1222 COVID-19 vaccine. Recombination linked TRBV4-1 to TRBJ2-1; the D segment could be TRBD1, given 6 matching bases. This receptor has the CDR3 CASSPYRDYNEQFF. The DNA sequence is TGCGCCAGCAGCCCGTACAGGGATTACAATGAGCAGTTCTTC.